These T cell receptor beta chains were read from a single sample in a study of blood T cell repertoires in COVID-19. Clones were read by immunoSEQ multiplex PCR, and TCRdb kept only the in-frame ones, dropping some. This sample has about 170,000 clones; less than 90% occur once, and the top ten carry 3.5% to 5%. Material: PBMCs or T cells enriched from blood (not recorded which). The receptors were sampled from a woman aged 45-60 years who had recovered from COVID-19. Each CDR3 is given with its conserved first and last residue. D genes are given only for firm matches. Clone size appears in some rows only: once, few, many, or a class for an expanded clone.

d_gene | abundance | j_gene | v_gene | CDR3nt | CDR3aa
- | few | TRBJ1-1 | TRBV19 | TGTGCCAGTAGTTCGCAGCATCCGGGAAGCAACACTGAAGCTTTCTTT | CASSSQHPGSNTEAFF
- | - | TRBJ2-5 | TRBV5-4 | TGTGCCAGCAGCACCACACTACAGGGCACGGAGACCCAGTACTTC | CASSTTLQGTETQYF
TRBD1 | - | TRBJ2-1 | TRBV7-9 | TGTGCCAGCAGCGCGCCCCGGGACAGGGTTTCCAATGAGCAGTTCTTC | CASSAPRDRVSNEQFF
- | - | TRBJ1-5 | TRBV24-1 | TGTGCCACCAGTGATCGAAGGACTCCCGGTGGGCAGCCCCAGCATTTT | CATSDRRTPGGQPQHF
- | - | TRBJ1-5 | TRBV18 | TGTGCCAGCTCACCAGACAAAAATAGCAATCAGCCCCAGCATTTT | CASSPDKNSNQPQHF
TRBD1 | - | TRBJ1-2 | TRBV25-1 | TGTGCCAGCAGTCCGGACAGGGCGAGGGGCTACACCTTC | CASSPDRARGYTF
- | once | TRBJ1-1 | TRBV5-1 | TGCGCCAGCAGCTTGGGGAACGGGGTCGACACTGAAGCTTTCTTT | CASSLGNGVDTEAFF
TRBD1 | - | TRBJ1-4 | TRBV5-1 | TGCGCCAGCAGCTTGGGGGGAACGACAGGGCCAAATGAAAAACTGTTTTTT | CASSLGGTTGPNEKLFF
- | - | TRBJ1-5 | TRBV7-9 | TGTGCCAGCAGCTTAGCCCTTGGAGGGAATCAGCCCCAGCATTTT | CASSLALGGNQPQHF
TRBD1 | - | TRBJ1-6 | TRBV5-5 | TGTGCCAGCAGCAGGGCGGGACAGGGTGATTCACCCCTCCACTTT | CASSRAGQGDSPLHF
- | - | TRBJ2-5 | TRBV27 | TGTGCCAGCAGTTTTTCCCCCGCAGGTCCCCAAGAGACCCAGTACTTC | CASSFSPAGPQETQYF
TRBD1 | - | TRBJ1-3 | TRBV10-3 | TGTGCCATCAGTGAGCCCGGACAGGGCCTTGGAAACACCATATATTTT | CAISEPGQGLGNTIYF
TRBD1 | - | TRBJ1-6 | TRBV7-6 | TGTGCCAGCAGCTTAAGGGACAGGGCTTCACCCCTCCACTTT | CASSLRDRASPLHF
- | - | TRBJ2-2 | TRBV7-8 | TGTGCCACTCCCTCGAGCGGGGAGCTGTTTTTT | CATPSSGELFF
TRBD1 | - | TRBJ1-5 | TRBV6-2/TRBV6-3 | TGTGCCAGCACCCCTTTGTGGGGACAGGGGGATCAGCCCCAGCATTTT | CASTPLWGQGDQPQHF
- | once | TRBJ1-6 | TRBV3-1/TRBV3-2 | TGTGCCAGCAGCCAAGCCGGTAATTCACCCCTCCACTTT | CASSQAGNSPLHF
TRBD2 | - | TRBJ2-5 | TRBV2 | TGTGCCAGCACTCTAGGGAGGGAGAGGACCCAGTACTTC | CASTLGRERTQYF
- | - | TRBJ1-1 | TRBV6-5 | TGTGCCAGCACCAGACCTCCGGGGAACACTGAAGCTTTCTTT | CASTRPPGNTEAFF
- | - | TRBJ1-1 | TRBV11-3 | TGTGCCAGCAGCGGGGGGGCGAACACTGAAGCTTTCTTT | CASSGGANTEAFF
TRBD1 | - | TRBJ1-6 | TRBV18 | TGTGCCAGCTCCCCCGCGCAAACAGGGGGTTCACCCCTCCACTTT | CASSPAQTGGSPLHF
TRBD1 | - | TRBJ1-1 | TRBV6-5 | TGTGCCAGCAGTTACCGCGGGACAGGGGCAACTGAAGCTTTCTTT | CASSYRGTGATEAFF
- | - | TRBJ2-1 | TRBV7-2 | TGTGCCAGCAGCACACCGGGACTCAACAATGAGCAGTTCTTC | CASSTPGLNNEQFF
TRBD1 | once | TRBJ1-2 | TRBV6-5 | TGTGCCAGCAGCTTGGGACAGGGCGGTGGCTACACCTTC | CASSLGQGGGYTF
- | once | TRBJ1-3 | TRBV6-5 | TGTGCCAGCAGTTACTCTAGGGGCTCTGGAAACACCATATATTTT | CASSYSRGSGNTIYF
- | - | TRBJ1-2 | TRBV18 | TGTGCCAGCTCACCACCCGGACAGACCGTTAACTATGGCTACACCTTC | CASSPPGQTVNYGYTF
- | - | TRBJ2-2 | TRBV28 | TGTGCCAGCAGTCCCTTGGAGGGGAGGTTGACCGGGGAGCTGTTTTTT | CASSPLEGRLTGELFF
- | - | TRBJ1-5 | TRBV28 | TGTGCCAGCAGTACCCCCGGAGGGGTGGATCAGCCCCAGCATTTT | CASSTPGGVDQPQHF
TRBD1 | few | TRBJ2-5 | TRBV6-1 | TGTGCCAGCAGTGAGACCGGGACAGGGCCAGAGACCCAGTACTTC | CASSETGTGPETQYF
- | - | TRBJ1-2 | TRBV12-3/TRBV12-4 | TGTGCCAGCAGTCCGGGTTATGGCTACACCTTC | CASSPGYGYTF
- | - | TRBJ1-2 | TRBV7-8 | TGTGCCAGCAGCCGAGGGGCAGAATCCTATGGCTACACCTTC | CASSRGAESYGYTF
- | - | TRBJ1-4 | TRBV15 | TGTGCCACCAGCGTCCTTAATGAAAAACTGTTTTTT | CATSVLNEKLFF
- | - | TRBJ2-1 | TRBV12-3/TRBV12-4 | TGTGCCAGCAGTTCCCCCAGCGGAAAGCAGTTCTTC | CASSSPSGKQFF
TRBD2 | many | TRBJ2-2 | TRBV9 | TGTGCCAGCAGCGTAGCTGGTAGCGGGGGGGCGTCCGGGGAGCTGTTTTTT | CASSVAGSGGASGELFF
TRBD1 | - | TRBJ2-5 | TRBV6-6 | TGTGCCAGCAGTAAAGACAGGGGAAGGGGCCAAGAGACCCAGTACTTC | CASSKDRGRGQETQYF
- | - | TRBJ1-1 | TRBV6-5 | TGTGCCAGCAGTTACCTTAAGAACACTGAAGCTTTCTTT | CASSYLKNTEAFF
TRBD1 | - | TRBJ1-2 | TRBV9 | TGTGCCAGCAGCCAGACAGGGGAATACGGGGGCTACACCTTC | CASSQTGEYGGYTF
- | - | TRBJ1-5 | TRBV19 | TGTGCCAGTAGTGGGGGCTGGAGTCAGCCCCAGCATTTT | CASSGGWSQPQHF
- | - | TRBJ1-3 | TRBV19 | TGTGCCAGTAGTATCGGGCAGGGTTTTATATCGGCCGGAAACACCATATATTTT | CASSIGQGFISAGNTIYF
- | - | TRBJ2-1 | TRBV7-8 | TGTGCCAGCAGCTTAGCGAAGGAACGCGGTACTTACAATGAGCAGTTCTTC | CASSLAKERGTYNEQFF
- | - | TRBJ2-1 | TRBV12-5 | TGTGCTAGTGCTAACGACGGGAGAAGGGATGAGCAGTTCTTC | CASANDGRRDEQFF
- | - | TRBJ1-2 | TRBV2 | TGTGCCAGCATCTACAGAGAGAACTATGGCTACACCTTC | CASIYRENYGYTF
- | - | TRBJ2-4 | TRBV10-2 | TGCGCCAGCAGTGAGGCCCAGGGCAACATTCAGTACTTC | CASSEAQGNIQYF
- | - | TRBJ1-1 | TRBV7-9 | TGTGCCAGCACCCTCGAGTCTGAAGCTTTCTTT | CASTLESEAFF